One T cell receptor beta chain is described in this entry. This sample was included in a study of blood T cell repertoires in COVID-19. The protocol was immunoSEQ multiplex PCR, while the TCRdb copy is restricted to in-frame clones and leaves out a portion. This sample has more than 150,000 clones, with more than 75% found just once. Participant-reported clinical history was the basis for cohort assignment. Within 2 weeks before study entry, exposed participants met a COVID-19 case. The receptor was isolated from a man in his 60s who had been exposed to COVID-19. Sequencing was performed on PBMCs or T cells enriched from blood (not recorded which).

The CDR3 here is CASTGTGGFGNQPQHF. The CDR3 DNA reads as TGTGCCAGTACCGGGACAGGGGGGTTTGGCAATCAGCCCCAGCATTTT. The chain carries TRBV7-9 and TRBJ1-5; 11 positions match TRBD1. J gave up 2 bases and V 9 bases, and 9 bases lay outside the gene matches. Germline CDR1 reads SEHNR; CDR2 reads FQNEAQ (reference sequence). The CDR3 totals 16 residues.